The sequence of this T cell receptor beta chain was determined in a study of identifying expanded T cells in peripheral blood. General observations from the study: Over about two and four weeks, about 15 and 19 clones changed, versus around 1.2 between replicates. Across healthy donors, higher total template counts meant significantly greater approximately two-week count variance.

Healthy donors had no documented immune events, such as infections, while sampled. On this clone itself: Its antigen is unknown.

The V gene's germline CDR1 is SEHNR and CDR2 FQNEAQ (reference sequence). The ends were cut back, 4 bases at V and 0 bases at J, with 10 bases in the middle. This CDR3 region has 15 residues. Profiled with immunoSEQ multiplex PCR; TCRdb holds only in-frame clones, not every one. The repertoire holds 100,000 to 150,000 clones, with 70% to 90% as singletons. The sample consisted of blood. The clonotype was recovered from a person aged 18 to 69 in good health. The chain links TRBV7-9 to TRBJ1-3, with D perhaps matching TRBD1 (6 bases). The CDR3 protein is CASSWRDISGNTIYF. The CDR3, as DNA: TGTGCCAGCAGCTGGCGGGACATCTCTGGAAACACCATATATTTT.